The rows below give T cell receptor beta chains drawn from one sample of a study of tumor-infiltrating lymphocytes in primary liver carcinoma. MiXCR, applied by TCRdb to the multiplex PCR reads, yields one record per CDR3 protein. The sample lists fewer than 350,000 distinct CDR3 sequences, more than 55% occurring once. Sequencing was carried out using peripheral blood. All receptors derive from a man aged 40-49 years with primary liver carcinoma and hepatitis B virus infection. The CDR3 runs from the conserved cysteine through the conserved F or W. Fields, in order: V gene, D gene, J gene, clone size, CDR3 protein, CDR3 DNA. D genes are given only for firm matches. Size is stated for part of the rows, as once, few or many counts, or as a class when the clone is expanded.

v_gene: TRBV29-1; d_gene: TRBD2; j_gene: TRBJ2-1; abundance: .; CDR3aa: CSGGTRRFNEQFF; CDR3nt: TGCAGCGGGGGGACTAGAAGGTTCAATGAGCAGTTCTTC
v_gene: TRBV11-2; d_gene: .; j_gene: TRBJ2-6; abundance: .; CDR3aa: CASSLDEARANVLTF; CDR3nt: TGTGCCAGCAGCTTAGATGAGGCTAGGGCCAACGTCCTGACTTTC
v_gene: TRBV11-2; d_gene: TRBD2; j_gene: TRBJ2-1; abundance: many; CDR3aa: CASSLRAGVTYNEQFF; CDR3nt: TGTGCCAGCAGCTTAAGGGCGGGAGTTACCTACAATGAGCAGTTCTTC
v_gene: TRBV28; d_gene: TRBD2; j_gene: TRBJ2-1; abundance: .; CDR3aa: CASSLMTSGGYNEQFF; CDR3nt: TGTGCCAGCAGTTTAATGACTAGCGGGGGCTACAATGAGCAGTTCTTC
v_gene: TRBV11-2; d_gene: .; j_gene: TRBJ2-2; abundance: .; CDR3aa: CASIQTGELLF; CDR3nt: TGTGCCAGCATACAGACCGGGGAGCTGTTATTT
v_gene: TRBV7-9; d_gene: TRBD1; j_gene: TRBJ2-7; abundance: .; CDR3aa: CASSQAGGQGLTYVQYF; CDR3nt: TGTGCCAGCAGTCAAGCAGGTGGACAGGGCCTCACCTACGTGCAGTACTTC
v_gene: TRBV20-1; d_gene: .; j_gene: TRBJ2-5; abundance: .; CDR3aa: CSAWALEETQYF; CDR3nt: TGCAGTGCTTGGGCCCTGGAGGAGACCCAGTACTTC
v_gene: TRBV2; d_gene: .; j_gene: TRBJ1-1; abundance: .; CDR3aa: CASSAGRVNTEAFF; CDR3nt: TGTGCCAGCAGTGCCGGGCGGGTGAACACTGAAGCTTTCTTT
v_gene: TRBV19; d_gene: TRBD2; j_gene: TRBJ2-1; abundance: .; CDR3aa: CASSVGLAGQNEQFF; CDR3nt: TGTGCCAGTAGTGTAGGACTAGCGGGGCAGAATGAGCAGTTCTTC
v_gene: TRBV6-6; d_gene: TRBD1; j_gene: TRBJ1-1; abundance: many; CDR3aa: CASSYGQGTEAFF; CDR3nt: TGTGCCAGCAGTTACGGACAGGGCACTGAAGCTTTCTTT
v_gene: TRBV4-1; d_gene: .; j_gene: TRBJ1-4; abundance: many; CDR3aa: CASSHEGTNEKLFF; CDR3nt: TGCGCCAGCAGCCATGAGGGAACTAATGAAAAACTGTTTTTT
v_gene: TRBV5-1; d_gene: .; j_gene: TRBJ1-4; abundance: .; CDR3aa: CASNVGLRGNEKLFF; CDR3nt: TGCGCCAGCAACGTTGGGTTGCGGGGGAATGAAAAACTGTTTTTT
v_gene: TRBV6-1; d_gene: TRBD1; j_gene: TRBJ2-7; abundance: .; CDR3aa: CASSRDQTQGEQYF; CDR3nt: TGTGCCAGCAGTAGGGACCAGACACAGGGGGAGCAGTACTTC
v_gene: TRBV6-6; d_gene: TRBD1; j_gene: TRBJ2-3; abundance: .; CDR3aa: CASNQDRATDTQYF; CDR3nt: TGTGCCAGCAACCAGGACAGGGCCACAGATACGCAGTATTTT
v_gene: TRBV28; d_gene: .; j_gene: TRBJ1-2; abundance: .; CDR3aa: CTSSFEGQIGGYGYIF; CDR3nt: TGTACCAGCAGTTTCGAAGGTCAGATAGGGGGGTATGGCTACATCTTC
v_gene: TRBV30; d_gene: .; j_gene: TRBJ1-1; abundance: .; CDR3aa: CAWSSWGSRQEDTEAFF; CDR3nt: TGTGCCTGGAGTTCTTGGGGATCCCGACAGGAGGACACTGAAGCTTTCTTT